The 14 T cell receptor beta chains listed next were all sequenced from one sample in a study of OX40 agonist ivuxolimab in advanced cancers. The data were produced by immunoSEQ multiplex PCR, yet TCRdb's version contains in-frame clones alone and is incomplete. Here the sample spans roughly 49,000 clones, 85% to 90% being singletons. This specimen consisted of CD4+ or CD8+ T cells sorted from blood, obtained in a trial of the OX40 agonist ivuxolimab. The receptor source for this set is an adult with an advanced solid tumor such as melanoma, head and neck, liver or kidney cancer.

The CDR3 region is CASSLDQGGVGDTQYF. Written as DNA, the CDR3 is TGTGCCAGCAGCTTAGATCAGGGTGGGGTAGGAGATACGCAGTATTTT. V is TRBV7-2 and J is TRBJ2-3; maybe TRBD1 (5 bases). CDR1 is SGHTA, CDR2 FQGNSA, per germline. The ends were cut back, 1 base at V and 5 bases at J, with 16 bases in the middle. The CDR3 totals 16 residues.

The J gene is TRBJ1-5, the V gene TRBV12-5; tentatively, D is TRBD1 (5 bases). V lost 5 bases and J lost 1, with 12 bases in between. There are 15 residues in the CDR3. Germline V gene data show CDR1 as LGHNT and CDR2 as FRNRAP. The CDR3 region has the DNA TGTGCTAGTGGTCCAACGACAGAGAGCAATCAGCCCCAGCATTTT. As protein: CASGPTTESNQPQHF.

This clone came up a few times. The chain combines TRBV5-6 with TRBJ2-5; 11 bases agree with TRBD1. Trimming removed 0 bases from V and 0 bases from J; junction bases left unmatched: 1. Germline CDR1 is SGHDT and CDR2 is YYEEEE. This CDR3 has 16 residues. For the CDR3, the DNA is TGTGCCAGCAGCTTGGGGGACAGGGGGGACCAAGAGACCCAGTACTTC. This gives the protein CASSLGDRGDQETQYF. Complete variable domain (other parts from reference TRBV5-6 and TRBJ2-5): DAGVTQSPTHLIKTRGQQVTLRCSPKSGHDTVSWYQQALGQGPQFIFQYYEEEERQRGNFPDRFSGHQFPNYSSELNVNALLLGDSALYLCASSLGDRGDQETQYFGPGTRLLVL.

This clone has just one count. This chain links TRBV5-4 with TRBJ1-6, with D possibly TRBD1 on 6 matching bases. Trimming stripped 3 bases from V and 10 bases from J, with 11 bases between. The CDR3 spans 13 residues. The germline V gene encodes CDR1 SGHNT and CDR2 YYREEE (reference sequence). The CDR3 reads CASSSGGGSPLHF. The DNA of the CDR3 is TGTGCCAGCAGCTCGGGAGGGGGATCACCCCTCCACTTT.

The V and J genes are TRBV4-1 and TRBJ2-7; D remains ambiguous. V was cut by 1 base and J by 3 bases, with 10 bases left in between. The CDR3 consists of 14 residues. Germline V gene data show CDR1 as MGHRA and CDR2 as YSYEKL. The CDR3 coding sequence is TGCGCCAGCAGCCAAGTCCGAGAGGTCTACGAGCAGTACTTC. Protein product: CASSQVREVYEQYF.

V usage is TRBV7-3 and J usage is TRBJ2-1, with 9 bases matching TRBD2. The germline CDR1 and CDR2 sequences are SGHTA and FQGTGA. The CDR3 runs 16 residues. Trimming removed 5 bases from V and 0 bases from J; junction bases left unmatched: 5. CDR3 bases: TGTGCCAGCAGCCCTCTAGCGGGGAGCTCCTACAATGAGCAGTTCTTC. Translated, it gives CASSPLAGSSYNEQFF.

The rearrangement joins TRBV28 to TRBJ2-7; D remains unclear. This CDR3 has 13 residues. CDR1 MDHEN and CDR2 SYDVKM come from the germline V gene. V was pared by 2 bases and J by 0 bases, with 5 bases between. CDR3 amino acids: CASSLKASYEQYF. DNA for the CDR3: TGTGCCAGCAGTTTAAAGGCCTCCTACGAGCAGTACTTC.

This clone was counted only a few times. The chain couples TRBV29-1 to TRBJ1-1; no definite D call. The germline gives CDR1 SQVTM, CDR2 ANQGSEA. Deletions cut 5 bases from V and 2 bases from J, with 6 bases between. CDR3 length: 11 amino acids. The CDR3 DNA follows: TGCAGCGTTTACCGTAACACTGAAGCTTTCTTT. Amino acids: CSVYRNTEAFF.

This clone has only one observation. The CDR3 loop reads CASNRGYGYTF. The DNA of the CDR3 is TGTGCCAGCAACAGGGGGTATGGCTACACCTTC. V gene TRBV5-4 combines with J gene TRBJ1-2, with 8 bases identical to TRBD1. V shed 6 bases and J 5 bases; nucleotides not matched to a gene: 0. This CDR3 is 11 amino acids long. Germline V lookup: CDR1 SGHNT, CDR2 YYREEE (reference sequence).

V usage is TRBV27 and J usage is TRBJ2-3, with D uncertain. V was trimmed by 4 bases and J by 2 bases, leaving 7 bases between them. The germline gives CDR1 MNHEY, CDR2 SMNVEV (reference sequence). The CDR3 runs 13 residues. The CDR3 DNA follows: TGTGCCAGCAGTTACGAGGTCACAGATACGCAGTATTTT. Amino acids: CASSYEVTDTQYF.

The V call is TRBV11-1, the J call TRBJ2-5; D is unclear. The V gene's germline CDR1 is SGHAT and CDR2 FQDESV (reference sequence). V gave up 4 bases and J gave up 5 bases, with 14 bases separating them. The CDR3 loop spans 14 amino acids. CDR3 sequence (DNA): TGTGCCAGCAGCTCGTTAGAGAGTGGGGAGACCCAGTACTTC. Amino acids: CASSSLESGETQYF.

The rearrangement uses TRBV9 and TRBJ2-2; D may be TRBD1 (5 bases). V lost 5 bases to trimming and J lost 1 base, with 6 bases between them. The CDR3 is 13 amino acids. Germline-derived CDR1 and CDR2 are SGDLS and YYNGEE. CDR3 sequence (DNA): TGTGCCAGCAGTACAGGGAACACCGGGGAGCTGTTTTTT. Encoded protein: CASSTGNTGELFF. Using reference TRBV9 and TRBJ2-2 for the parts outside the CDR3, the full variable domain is DSGVTQTPKHLITATGQRVTLRCSPRSGDLSVYWYQQSLDQGLQFLIQYYNGEERAKGNILERFSAQQFPDLHSELNLSSLELGDSALYFCASSTGNTGELFFGEGSRLTVL.

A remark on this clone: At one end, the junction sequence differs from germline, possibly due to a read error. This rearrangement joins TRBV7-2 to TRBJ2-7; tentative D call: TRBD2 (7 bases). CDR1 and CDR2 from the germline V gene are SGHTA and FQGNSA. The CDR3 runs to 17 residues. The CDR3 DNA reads TGTGCCAGCAGCTTAGTGCTATGGGGGGGCATCTCCCACGAGCAGTACTTC. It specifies CASSLVLWGGISHEQYF.

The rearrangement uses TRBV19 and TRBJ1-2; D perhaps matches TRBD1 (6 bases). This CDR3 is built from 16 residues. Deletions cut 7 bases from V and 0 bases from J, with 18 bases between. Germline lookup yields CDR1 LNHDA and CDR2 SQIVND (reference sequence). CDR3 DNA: TGTGCCAGTATAAGTCTTACGGACAGACCTAACTATGGCTACACCTTC. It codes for CASISLTDRPNYGYTF.